A selection of T cell receptor beta chains follows, all from one sample in a study of shared clonotypes between healthy human individuals. The table came from immunoSEQ multiplex PCR; TCRdb's copy has only in-frame clones and leaves some out. The sample lists roughly 2.4 million clones, 90% to 96% occurring once. The sample taken for sequencing was naive CD4+ T cells sorted from blood. The receptors were gathered from a man aged 18 to 35 in good health. The conserved cysteine and the conserved F or W are not part of the CDR3 here. Each record gives: J gene, V gene, CDR3 protein.

TRBJ2-1	TRBV19	ASSIGGLAGTYNEQF
TRBJ1-1	TRBV6-5	ASTRGTEAF
TRBJ2-7	TRBV7-3	ASSSTGSGYEQY
TRBJ2-5	TRBV30	AWRGTQETQY
TRBJ1-3	TRBV28	ASTADSSGNTIY
TRBJ1-1	TRBV30	AWSKEWDTEAF
TRBJ2-1	TRBV27	ASSTFYGQGHNEQF
TRBJ2-1	TRBV6-6	ASTRTGSYNEQF
TRBJ2-7	TRBV2	ASRGAGMRSYEQY
TRBJ2-7	TRBV30	AWSGGGTAYEQY
TRBJ2-7	TRBV19	ASSIEEGPFYEQY
TRBJ1-1	TRBV12-2	ASRSPGQGDHYTEAF
TRBJ1-1	TRBV29-1	SYRGNMNTEAF
TRBJ2-1	TRBV5-1	ASSSGGSSYNEQF